This T cell receptor (beta chain) came from a study of graft-versus-host responses after intestinal transplantation. Findings and limits, study-wide: Circulating GvH clones peaking coincided with falling HvG clones soon after transplant.

Clones were read by immunoSEQ multiplex PCR, and TCRdb kept only the in-frame ones, dropping some. The repertoire holds about 50,000 clones, around 84% seen once, with 0.45% to 0.55% in the top ten. A note on this clone: As yet, its antigen is unknown.

CDR3 length equals 16 residues. CDR1 is MRHNA, CDR2 SNTAGT, per germline. The junction had 6 bases not matched to a gene; V was cut back by 0 bases and J by 6 bases. The clonotype was recovered from a human donor who was the organ donor for an intestinal transplant. Sequencing used unstimulated CD4+ T cells sorted from spleen or lymph node cells, obtained before transplant. The rearrangement links TRBV6-4 to TRBJ2-3; 10 positions match TRBD2. CDR3 amino acids: CASSDSPSGGGDTQYF. CDR3 DNA: TGTGCCAGCAGTGACTCGCCTAGCGGGGGTGGGGATACGCAGTATTTT.